The subject of this entry is one T cell receptor (beta chain). The antigen is unknown. This record belongs to a study of long-term antiretroviral therapy in people with HIV. Study-wide results and caveats: The clones with expansion before ART were dominant in the repertoire at all time points.

V lost 6 bases to trimming and J lost 7 bases; unmatched junction nucleotides: 10. Germline V gene data show CDR1 as LGHNT and CDR2 as FRNRAP. This CDR3 is 15 amino acids long. Assay version v3.0 of immunoSEQ was used, and it was run at survey level. Libraries were prepared by immunoSEQ multiplex PCR; TCRdb keeps only in-frame clonotypes and omits some of them. In the table there are fewer than 20,000 clones, around 73% of which are singletons. At least one PBMC sample before ART and at least two after were required. This clonotype originated in a woman aged 50 to 65 with HIV. This specimen was unsorted PBMCs, taken 0.3 years after starting antiretroviral therapy. The chain uses TRBV12-5 and TRBJ1-3, with TRBD1 identical over 9 bases. CDR3: CASGIQGAGLNTIYF. The CDR3 DNA reads TGTGCTAGTGGGATACAGGGGGCAGGTTTGAACACCATATATTTT.